What follows is one T cell receptor beta chain and its context. Its antigen is not known. Trimming left V 2 bases short and J 3 bases short, with 17 bases between. Germline V gene sequence: CDR1 SGDLS, CDR2 YYNGEE. The CDR3 loop spans 16 amino acids. This sample was taken from a study of cytomegalovirus exposure and HLA in healthy donors. Overall study results and limits: The study recorded 164 TCR beta chains that were cytomegalovirus-associated.

Profiled with immunoSEQ multiplex PCR; TCRdb holds only in-frame clones, not every one. The table has 190,000 or so clones, about four fifths seen once. Input material: PBMCs. This rearrangement joins TRBV9 to TRBJ1-1; maybe TRBD1 (6 bases). The TCR sequence derives from a woman under 30 in good health and CMV-seropositive. This CDR3 reads CASSVGERTAHTEAFF. CDR3 nucleotides: TGTGCCAGCAGCGTTGGGGAAAGGACAGCGCACACTGAAGCTTTCTTT.